A selection of T cell receptor beta chains follows, all from one sample in a study of blood T cell repertoires in COVID-19. Profiling relied on immunoSEQ multiplex PCR, and the TCRdb table lists in-frame clones only, not all of them. This sample yields approximately 66,000 clones, of which over 80% are seen a single time; roughly 7.6% belongs to the top ten. The sample taken for sequencing was peripheral blood. Every receptor here comes from a human donor with active COVID-19. The donor label of this sample is uncertain. Each CDR3 is given with its conserved first and last residue. A D gene is named only where the DNA matches it firmly. Clone size is stated in some rows and not others, as once, few, many or a class when expanded.

j_call,v_call,clone_size,d_call,cdr3_nt,cdr3_aa
TRBJ2-3,TRBV10-3,few,TRBD2,TGTGCCATCCGCGACGCCGTAGCGGGACTCTGGGCAGATACGCAGTATTTT,CAIRDAVAGLWADTQYF
TRBJ2-2,TRBV5-1,-,TRBD1,TGCGCCAGCAGCTTGGAGGACAGGGGAACCGGGGAGCTGTTTTTT,CASSLEDRGTGELFF
TRBJ2-1,TRBV27,-,-,TGTGCCAGCAGTGCCCTAGGCTACAATGAGCAGTTCTTC,CASSALGYNEQFF
TRBJ1-1,TRBV3-1/TRBV3-2,-,-,TGTGCCAGCAGCCGCGTCGGGATGAACACTGAAGCTTTCTTT,CASSRVGMNTEAFF
TRBJ1-5,TRBV9,-,-,TGTGCCAGCAGCGTAGACGGGAATCAGCCCCAGCATTTT,CASSVDGNQPQHF
TRBJ1-4,TRBV6-5,-,TRBD1,TGTGCCAGCAGTTACTTGGGACAGGGGAAGGAAAAACTGTTTTTT,CASSYLGQGKEKLFF
TRBJ2-6,TRBV2,-,TRBD1,TGTGCCAGCAGTGAAGGAGGACAGGGAAACTCTGGGGCCAACGTCCTGACTTTC,CASSEGGQGNSGANVLTF
TRBJ1-3,TRBV7-6,-,TRBD1,TGTGCCAGCAGCTTAGGACCCTTAACAGGGGCTTCTGGAAACACCATATATTTT,CASSLGPLTGASGNTIYF
TRBJ2-2,TRBV9,-,-,TGTGCCAGCAGCGTAGAGGTGCGCGGGTTGAACACCGGGGAGCTGTTTTTT,CASSVEVRGLNTGELFF
TRBJ1-4,TRBV12-5,-,TRBD1,TGTGCTAGTGGTTTGGGACAGGGACGGGAAAAACTGTTTTTT,CASGLGQGREKLFF
TRBJ2-2,TRBV7-2,-,TRBD1,TGTGCCAGCAGCTTAGAGTGGGACAGGGGGCGTCGCAACGGGGAGCTGTTTTTT,CASSLEWDRGRRNGELFF
TRBJ1-1,TRBV5-6,-,-,TGTGCCAGCAGCTCCTCGGGGAAAATGAACACTGAAGCTTTCTTT,CASSSSGKMNTEAFF
TRBJ1-1,TRBV7-2,-,-,TGTGCCAGCAGCTTAGCCGGGTATAACACTGAAGCTTTCTTT,CASSLAGYNTEAFF
TRBJ2-7,TRBV28,-,-,TGTGCCAGCAGTTCGCCACAGGGCCCCTACGAGCAGTACTTC,CASSSPQGPYEQYF
TRBJ1-1,TRBV4-3,-,TRBD1,TGCGCCAGCAGCCAACGCAGGACAGGGTCGACTGAAGCTTTCTTT,CASSQRRTGSTEAFF
TRBJ1-2,TRBV21-1,few,-,TGTGCCAGCAGCAAAACGCAGGGTTACAACTATGGCTACACCTTC,CASSKTQGYNYGYTF
TRBJ2-7,TRBV15,-,-,TGTGCCACCAGCCCCCAATTTAATCTATACGAGCAGTACTTC,CATSPQFNLYEQYF
TRBJ2-1,TRBV5-4,-,-,TGTGCCAGCAGCTTGAAACGGAGCAATGAGCAGTTCTTC,CASSLKRSNEQFF
TRBJ1-2,TRBV5-1,-,-,-,CASSSSTGGYTF
TRBJ1-1,TRBV6-2/TRBV6-3,once,TRBD1,TGTGCCAGCAGTCACGGACAGGGGGACGCTGAAGCTTTCTTT,CASSHGQGDAEAFF
TRBJ1-1,TRBV9,-,TRBD1,TGTGCCAGCAGCATACCCAGGGGGCCTGAAATGAACACTGAAGCTTTCTTT,CASSIPRGPEMNTEAFF
TRBJ1-3,TRBV19,-,TRBD1,TGTGCCAGTAGTATTGGGACAGGGTGGAACACCATATATTTT,CASSIGTGWNTIYF
TRBJ2-3,TRBV18,-,TRBD2,TGTGCCAGCTCACCATTCCGCGGGAGAGGCTCAGATACGCAGTATTTT,CASSPFRGRGSDTQYF
TRBJ2-3,TRBV5-1,-,-,TGCGCCAGCAGCTTGAACGCGGGAATCACAGATACGCAGTATTTT,CASSLNAGITDTQYF
TRBJ2-1,TRBV7-2,once,TRBD1,TGTGCCAGCAGACGACAGGGGGACAGCTCCTACAATGAGCAGTTCTTC,CASRRQGDSSYNEQFF
TRBJ2-3,TRBV5-4,-,-,TGTGCCAGCAGCTTGGCCGTGGGGGCAGGCAGGGGAGCAGATACGCAGTATTTT,CASSLAVGAGRGADTQYF
TRBJ2-5,TRBV11-2,-,TRBD1,TGTGCCAGCAGCTTATTAAGGGGGCCGCCTCAAGAGACCCAGTACTTC,CASSLLRGPPQETQYF
TRBJ1-2,TRBV24-1,once,TRBD1,TGTGCCACCAGTGACTACAGGGGGCAAGGCTACACCTTC,CATSDYRGQGYTF
TRBJ2-4,TRBV18,-,TRBD1,TGTGCCAGCTCACCGGGACAGGGGTTCAACATTCAGTACTTC,CASSPGQGFNIQYF
TRBJ2-7,TRBV6-5,-,TRBD1,TGTGCCAGCAGTTACCTCGGGACAGGGGTATTCGAGCAGTACTTC,CASSYLGTGVFEQYF
TRBJ2-1,TRBV9,-,-,TGTGCCAGCAGCCCCCGTCGTCAGGGCTCCTACAATGAGCAGTTCTTC,CASSPRRQGSYNEQFF
TRBJ2-1,TRBV2,-,-,TGTGCCAGCAGTGGATCGGGACTCCTCGGATACAATGAGCAGTTCTTC,CASSGSGLLGYNEQFF
TRBJ2-4,TRBV3-1/TRBV3-2,-,TRBD1,TGTGCCAGCAGCCAAGTGGGACAGGGGTTATCCAAAAACATTCAGTACTTC,CASSQVGQGLSKNIQYF
TRBJ1-1,TRBV19,-,TRBD1,TGTGCCAGTAGGAGGTCAGGGGGCGTGAACACTGAAGCTTTCTTT,CASRRSGGVNTEAFF
TRBJ2-1,TRBV19,-,-,TGTGCCAGTAGTCGGTCTCTCCTAGGGGGCAATGAGCAGTTCTTC,CASSRSLLGGNEQFF
TRBJ1-1,TRBV27,-,TRBD1,TGTGCCAGCAGTTTACAACAGGGGGACACTGAAGCTTTCTTT,CASSLQQGDTEAFF
TRBJ2-3,TRBV29-1,-,TRBD1,TGCAGCGTTGGGACAGGGGGGGAAGATACGCAGTATTTT,CSVGTGGEDTQYF
TRBJ2-1,TRBV20-1,-,-,TGCAGTGTCCCACTAGTCAATGAGCAGTTCTTC,CSVPLVNEQFF
TRBJ2-5,TRBV7-6,-,-,TGTGCCAGCGGGGAGGCCCGGGAGACCCAGTACTTC,CASGEARETQYF
TRBJ1-2,TRBV28,once,TRBD1,TGTGCCAGCAGTTCACCGGACAGGGGGTTCGGCTACACCTTC,CASSSPDRGFGYTF
TRBJ1-1,TRBV2,-,-,TGTGCCAGCAGTGAAGTCCGGGTTAACTTT,CASSEVRVNF
TRBJ2-7,TRBV29-1,-,-,TGCAGCGTTGAGGAGGGGGCGTACAGCGAGCAGTACTTC,CSVEEGAYSEQYF
TRBJ2-5,TRBV25-1,-,-,TGTGCCGGCAGCCAGGGTCGCTGGCAAGAGACCCAGTACTTC,CAGSQGRWQETQYF
TRBJ1-6,TRBV27,once,TRBD1,TGTGCCAGCAGTTCGACTCCGACAGGGAGCTCCTATAATTCACCCCTCCACTTT,CASSSTPTGSSYNSPLHF
TRBJ2-1,TRBV4-1,-,-,TGCGCCAGCAGCCAAGATGTGACTAGCAATGAGCAGTTCTTC,CASSQDVTSNEQFF
TRBJ2-5,TRBV9,-,TRBD1,TGTGCCAGCAGCGTAGCTTACAAGGGGGCTATAGAGACCCAGTACTTC,CASSVAYKGAIETQYF
TRBJ2-1,TRBV5-4,-,TRBD2,TGTGCCAGCAGCTTGGGGAGCGGGAGTGGATTGAGTGAGCAGTTCTTC,CASSLGSGSGLSEQFF
TRBJ2-1,TRBV5-6,-,TRBD1,TGTGCCAGCAGCTCCGGGACAGGGTTTGGGATCTTC,CASSSGTGFGIF
TRBJ2-7,TRBV5-6,-,TRBD1,TGTGCCAGCACAACAGGGGGTGCGTACGAGCAGTACTTC,CASTTGGAYEQYF
TRBJ1-2,TRBV9,-,-,TGTGCCAGCAGCGTATCTAGAACTAACTATGGCTACACCTTC,CASSVSRTNYGYTF
TRBJ2-2,TRBV11-2,-,-,TGTGCCAGCAGCCCAAGGGGCGACACCGGGGAGCTGTTTTTT,CASSPRGDTGELFF